In its sample, the clone carrying this T cell receptor beta chain was seen a few times. Its antigen is currently unknown. The sample comes from a study of early T cells in non-severe SARS-CoV-2 infection. Study-level background: Chains from this unsorted whole-blood bulk RNA could not be paired. Study-wide points: Sequences matched to VDJdb favored anti-spike CD8 responses, while private and CD4 specificities were missed.

Germline CDR1 and CDR2: MNHNY and SVGAGI (reference sequence). The CDR3 length is 15 residues. V trimming: 6 bases; J trimming: 2 bases; junction bases outside the gene matches: 3. Individual cDNA molecules received unique molecular identifiers during library preparation. TCRdb passed the 5' RACE reads through MiXCR, listing each CDR3 protein once. Of 75,000 to 90,000 distinct CDR3 sequences listed, about 15% are singletons. V and J are TRBV6-6 and TRBJ2-6, with 8 bases that match TRBD1. The sequencing sample was made of whole blood. The clonotype comes from an adult who was a healthcare worker with PCR-confirmed SARS-CoV-2 infection or an uninfected control (not recorded which). The chain's CDR3 is CASRQGGTGANVLTF. CDR3 DNA: TGTGCCAGCAGACAGGGGGGCACTGGGGCCAACGTCCTGACTTTC.